One and the same sample provided the 17 T cell receptor beta chains below, sequenced in a study of OX40 agonist ivuxolimab in advanced cancers. The protocol was immunoSEQ multiplex PCR, while the TCRdb copy is restricted to in-frame clones and leaves out a portion. The sample lists 25,000 to 40,000 clones; 81% were seen once. The material sequenced was CD4+ or CD8+ T cells sorted from blood, taken in a trial of the OX40 agonist ivuxolimab. All receptors come from an adult with an advanced solid tumor such as melanoma, head and neck, liver or kidney cancer.

The rearrangement links TRBV19 to TRBJ2-3; no firm D call. Trimming left V 5 bases short and J 5 bases short, with 8 bases between. The CDR3 length is 12 residues. CDR1 is LNHDA and CDR2 is SQIVND in the germline V gene (reference sequence). The CDR3 reads CASSLLKDTQYF. The CDR3 DNA reads as TGTGCCAGTAGTCTCCTCAAAGATACGCAGTATTTT.

This clone was seen once. Just one base apart from a much larger clone, this may be a read error. At the DNA level, this CDR3 is encoded by other sequences in the same sample as well. The chain links TRBV28 to TRBJ2-7; D gene uncertain. Germline CDR1 MDHEN, CDR2 SYDVKM. There are 15 residues in the CDR3. CDR3 DNA sequence: TGTGCTAGCAGTCCAATGCCTCCAGATACCAACGGTGGATACTTC. It translates to CASSPMPPDTNGGYF.

V and J are TRBV6-1 and TRBJ2-7; TRBD2 matches at 8 bases. V lost 8 bases to trimming and J lost 7 bases; unmatched junction nucleotides: 13. Germline CDR1 reads MNHNS; CDR2 reads SASEGT. The CDR3 runs to 14 residues. As DNA, the CDR3 is TGTGCCAGCGGAATCACTAGCGGAGCAGGGGAGCAGTACTTC. Encoded protein: CASGITSGAGEQYF.

The gene calls are TRBV13 and TRBJ2-5, with TRBD2 identical over 7 bases. The CDR3 totals 16 residues. Looked up from germline, CDR1 is PRHDT and CDR2 is FYEKMQ (reference sequence). With V trimmed by 2 bases and J by 1 base, 7 bases remained unmatched. The CDR3 loop is CASSLRRGTLQETQYF. For the CDR3, the DNA is TGTGCCAGCAGCTTAAGGCGGGGGACCCTCCAAGAGACCCAGTACTTC.

This chain joins TRBV4-3 and TRBJ2-3, with D unclear. The ends were cut back, 4 bases at V and 4 bases at J, with 9 bases in the middle. The CDR3 covers 13 residues. Germline assignment: CDR1 LGHNA and CDR2 YSLEER. Here the CDR3 DNA reads TGCGCCAGCAGCCCCATTGTGGCAGATACGCAGTATTTT. Its protein is CASSPIVADTQYF.

The genes are TRBV28 and TRBJ1-5; D uncertain. From germline, CDR1 is MDHEN and CDR2 SYDVKM. CDR3 length: 15 residues. The germline V and J ends were trimmed by 5 bases and 1 base, with 12 bases remaining between them. CDR3 in amino acids: CASSPSRQSNQPQHF. CDR3 sequence (DNA): TGTGCCAGCAGTCCCTCAAGGCAGAGCAATCAGCCCCAGCATTTT.

The J gene is TRBJ2-6, the V gene TRBV11-2, with unresolved D. Germline CDR1 is SGHAT and CDR2 is FQNNGV. V lost 2 bases and J lost 3, with 8 bases in between. This CDR3 has 15 residues. CDR3 region: CASSLKRGGANVLTF. The CDR3 bases are TGTGCCAGCAGCTTAAAGCGAGGTGGGGCCAACGTCCTGACTTTC.

The J gene is TRBJ2-3, the V gene TRBV5-1; 13 nucleotides align to TRBD2. In germline, CDR1 is SGHRS, CDR2 YFSETQ. The V gene end was trimmed by 1 base and the J gene end by 1 base; junction bases not matched to a gene: 12. The CDR3 consists of 20 residues. CDR3 amino acids: CASSLSGTEGLAGGTDTQYF. The CDR3 region has the DNA TGCGCCAGCAGCTTGTCCGGGACGGAAGGACTAGCGGGGGGCACAGATACGCAGTATTTT.

This chain uses TRBV7-8 with TRBJ1-2; no reliable D call. This CDR3 spans 15 amino acids. The germline CDR1 and CDR2 sequences are SGHVS and FQNEAQ. Trimming stripped 1 base from V and 5 bases from J, with 14 bases between. The CDR3 sequence is CASSLVGQDSYGYTF. The CDR3, as DNA: TGTGCCAGCAGCTTAGTCGGCCAGGACTCTTATGGCTACACCTTC.

Regarding this clone: This CDR3 is also generated by other DNA sequences in the sample. V gene TRBV6-5 combines with J gene TRBJ2-7; D is possibly TRBD1 (5 bases). The CDR3 runs 14 residues. Germline CDR1 is MNHEY and CDR2 is SVGAGI. V shed 0 bases and J shed 2 bases, with 8 bases lying between them. CDR3 DNA: TGTGCCAGCAGTTACTCTACAGGTCCCTACGAGCAGTACTTC. This translates into CASSYSTGPYEQYF.

The V and J genes are TRBV7-2 and TRBJ2-5; D is possibly TRBD1 or TRBD2 (5 bases each). The CDR3 length is 14 residues. Per germline, CDR1 SGHTA and CDR2 FQGNSA. The V and J ends lost 0 bases and 3 bases respectively, with 8 bases between them. CDR3 residues: CASSLAGPEETQYF. The CDR3 nucleotides read TGTGCCAGCAGCTTAGCGGGACCCGAAGAGACCCAGTACTTC.

The chain links TRBV27 to TRBJ1-1; weak D call: TRBD1 (6 bases). Germline V CDR1 and CDR2: MNHEY, SMNVEV (reference sequence). Trimming took off 4 bases at V and 4 bases at J, with 13 bases between the two ends. CDR3 length equals 14 residues. The CDR3 DNA reads TGTGCCAGCAGTTCTACAAGGGGGATCACTGAAGCTTTCTTT. This sequence encodes CASSSTRGITEAFF.

This clone was observed a few times. The gene calls are TRBV28 and TRBJ1-6; TRBD1 might be the D (6 bases). V dropped 6 bases and J dropped 8 bases, with 17 bases sitting between them. The CDR3 sequence is 15 residues long. Per the germline V gene, CDR1 is MDHEN and CDR2 is SYDVKM. CDR3 sequence: CASRGGGREYSPLHF. The CDR3 DNA is TGTGCCAGCAGGGGCGGGGGGCGCGAGTATTCACCCCTCCACTTT.

The rearrangement uses TRBV21-1 and TRBJ2-5; the tabulated D call, TRBD2, remains unverified against the DNA. The J call may be incorrect, as the DNA end agrees better with TRBJ2-7. TRBV21-1 is a pseudogene segment. The length of the CDR3 is 16 residues. The CDR3 nucleotides are TGTGCCAGCAGCATTCGAAACGGGACTTTCTCCTACGAGCAGTACTTC. Translating it yields CASSIRNGTFSYEQYF.

V is TRBV4-1 and J is TRBJ2-2; weak D call: TRBD1 (8 bases). CDR3 size: 17 residues. With 4 bases removed from V and 6 bases from J, the gap between germline ends came to 21 bases. Germline V CDR1 and CDR2: MGHRA, YSYEKL. In nucleotides, the CDR3 is TGCGCCAGCAGCCGTTCGGCTACAGGGGGGGGGTCCGGGGAGCTGTTTTTT. Translating gives CASSRSATGGGSGELFF.

A few counts support this clone. The genes are TRBV7-8 and TRBJ1-4, with D unclear. V lost 2 bases, J lost 8 bases, and 24 bases lay in between. CDR3 size: 18 residues. Germline V gives CDR1 SGHVS, CDR2 FQNEAQ. The CDR3 sequence: CASSLRHFNDEWGEKLFF. DNA of the CDR3: TGTGCCAGCAGCTTACGGCACTTCAACGACGAGTGGGGAGAAAAACTGTTTTTT.

The chain recombines TRBV11-2 with TRBJ2-2; unclear D gene. V was clipped by 5 bases and J by 6 bases, with 16 bases between them. This CDR3 comprises 15 residues. CDR1 is SGHAT, CDR2 FQNNGV, per germline. In nucleotides, the CDR3 is TGTGCCAGCAGCACTCTGTCACAGCTCCCCGGGGAGCTGTTTTTT. Amino acid sequence: CASSTLSQLPGELFF.